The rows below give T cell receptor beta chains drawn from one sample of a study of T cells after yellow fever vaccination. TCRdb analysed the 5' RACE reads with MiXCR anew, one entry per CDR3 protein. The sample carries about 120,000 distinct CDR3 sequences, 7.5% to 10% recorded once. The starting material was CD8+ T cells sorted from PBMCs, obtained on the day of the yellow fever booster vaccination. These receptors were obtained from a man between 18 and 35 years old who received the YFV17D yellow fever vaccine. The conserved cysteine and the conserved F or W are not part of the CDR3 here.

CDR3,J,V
ASSHRTGGVGDTQY,TRBJ2-3,TRBV27
ASSLGGPKNIQY,TRBJ2-4,TRBV7-3
ASSPDRAAYEQY,TRBJ2-7,TRBV5-1
AISSKDSFNTGELF,TRBJ2-2,TRBV10-3
ALTAGGNYGYT,TRBJ1-2,TRBV6-6
ASSSPGGNGYT,TRBJ1-2,TRBV5-1
ASSLHGRGGGVEQF,TRBJ2-1,TRBV11-3
ASSQGTSGGAELF,TRBJ2-2,TRBV14
ASSYGGGQDTEAF,TRBJ1-1,TRBV6-6
ASSLGGHEQY,TRBJ2-7,TRBV7-6
ASSPGADTQY,TRBJ2-3,TRBV13
ATSDLPHPVGPNEQF,TRBJ2-1,TRBV24-1
ASSLVSGGSTDTQY,TRBJ2-3,TRBV11-2
ASSVDQGATDTQY,TRBJ2-3,TRBV9
ASSGVATGAGELF,TRBJ2-2,TRBV4-3
ASSLWTGELNEKLF,TRBJ1-4,TRBV5-4
ASSSGQGYSYEQY,TRBJ2-7,TRBV4-1
SVGLAGSLSYNEQF,TRBJ2-1,TRBV29-1
ASSHSGEATDTQY,TRBJ2-3,TRBV2
ASSPTEGARADTQY,TRBJ2-3,TRBV6-5
ASSINGIQPQH,TRBJ1-5,TRBV7-9
ASSQDLRVRHQPQH,TRBJ1-5,TRBV4-3
ASSSTGKGGEKLF,TRBJ1-4,TRBV6-6
ASSLFGQANTGELF,TRBJ2-2,TRBV7-9
ASSSIAGENTGELF,TRBJ2-2,TRBV4-3
ASRTASNTEAF,TRBJ1-1,TRBV5-1
SAYPPGGPNYGYT,TRBJ1-2,TRBV20-1
ASTVGTEAF,TRBJ1-1,TRBV6-5
SARDRFTYEQY,TRBJ2-7,TRBV20-1